This entry concerns a single T cell receptor (beta chain). Its antigen is unknown. This entry is derived from a study of OX40 agonist ivuxolimab in advanced cancers. Whole-study context: The study treated patients with ivuxolimab, an agonistic anti-OX40 (CD134) antibody. Previous treatment with anti-PD-1, anti-PD-L1 or anti-CTLA-4 therapy was allowed; 40% had received some. Study outcomes and limitations: Among patients with partial responses at 0.1-3.0 mg/kg, clonal expansion was among the lowest. Nonresponders included some who also had low normalized T-cell clonal expansion.

This CDR3 is 17 amino acids long. CDR1 is SGDLS, CDR2 YYNGEE, per germline. V gave up 3 bases and J gave up 6 bases; unmatched junction bases: 12. TCRdb's table, derived via immunoSEQ multiplex PCR, lists solely in-frame clones and lacks some. The sample holds around 38,000 clones, about 92% seen once. The rearrangement links TRBV9 to TRBJ2-3, with 11 nucleotides matching TRBD2. The sequencing here drew on CD4+ or CD8+ T cells sorted from blood, taken in a trial of the OX40 agonist ivuxolimab. This clonotype was obtained from an adult with an advanced solid tumor such as melanoma, head and neck, liver or kidney cancer. This CDR3 reads CASSASVTSGMLDTQYF. The CDR3, as DNA: TGTGCCAGCAGCGCGTCGGTGACTAGCGGGATGTTGGATACGCAGTATTTT. Supplemented by reference TRBV9 and TRBJ2-3, the full variable domain reads DSGVTQTPKHLITATGQRVTLRCSPRSGDLSVYWYQQSLDQGLQFLIQYYNGEERAKGNILERFSAQQFPDLHSELNLSSLELGDSALYFCASSASVTSGMLDTQYFGPGTRLTVL.